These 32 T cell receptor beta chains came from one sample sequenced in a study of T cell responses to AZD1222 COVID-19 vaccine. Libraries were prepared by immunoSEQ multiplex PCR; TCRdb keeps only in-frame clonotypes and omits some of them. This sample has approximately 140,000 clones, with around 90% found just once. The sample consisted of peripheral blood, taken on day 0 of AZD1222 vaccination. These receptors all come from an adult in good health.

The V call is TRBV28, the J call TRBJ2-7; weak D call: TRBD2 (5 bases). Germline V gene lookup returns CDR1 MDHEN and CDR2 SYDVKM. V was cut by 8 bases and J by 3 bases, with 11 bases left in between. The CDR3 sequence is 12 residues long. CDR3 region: CASRDYLYEQYF. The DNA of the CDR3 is TGTGCCAGCCGGGATTATCTCTACGAGCAGTACTTC. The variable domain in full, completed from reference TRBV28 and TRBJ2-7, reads DVKVTQSSRYLVKRTGEKVFLECVQDMDHENMFWYRQDPGLGLRLIYFSYDVKMKEKGDIPEGYSVSREKKERFSLILESASTNQTSMYLCASRDYLYEQYFGPGTRLTVT.

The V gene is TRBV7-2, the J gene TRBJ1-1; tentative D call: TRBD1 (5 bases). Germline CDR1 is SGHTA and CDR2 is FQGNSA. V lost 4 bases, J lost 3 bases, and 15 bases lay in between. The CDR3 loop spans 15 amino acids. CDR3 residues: CASSSKAFRDTEAFF. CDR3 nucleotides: TGTGCCAGCAGCTCAAAGGCTTTCAGGGACACTGAAGCTTTCTTT.

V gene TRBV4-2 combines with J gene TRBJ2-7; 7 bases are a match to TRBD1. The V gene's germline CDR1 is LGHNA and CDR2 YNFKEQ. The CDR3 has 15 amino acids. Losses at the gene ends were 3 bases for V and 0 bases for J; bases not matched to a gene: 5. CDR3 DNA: TGTGCCAGCAGCCACCGGGACAGTCTCTCCTACGAGCAGTACTTC. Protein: CASSHRDSLSYEQYF.

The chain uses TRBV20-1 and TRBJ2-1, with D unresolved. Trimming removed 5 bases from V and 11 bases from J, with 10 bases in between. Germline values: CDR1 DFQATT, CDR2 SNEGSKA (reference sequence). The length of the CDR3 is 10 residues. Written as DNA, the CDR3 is TGCAGTGCTGGCAGACCCAAGCAGTTCTTC. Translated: CSAGRPKQFF.

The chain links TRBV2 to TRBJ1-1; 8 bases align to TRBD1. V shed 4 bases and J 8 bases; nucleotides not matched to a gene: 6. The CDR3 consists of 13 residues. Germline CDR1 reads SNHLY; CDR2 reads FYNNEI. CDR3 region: CASSANRDREAFF. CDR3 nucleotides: TGTGCCAGCAGTGCCAACCGGGACAGGGAAGCTTTCTTT.

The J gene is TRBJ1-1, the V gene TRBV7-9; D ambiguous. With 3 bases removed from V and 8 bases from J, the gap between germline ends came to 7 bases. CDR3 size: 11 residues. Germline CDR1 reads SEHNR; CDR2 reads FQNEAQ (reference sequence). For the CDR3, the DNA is TGTGCCAGCAGCTTTGGCGGAGAAGCTTTCTTT. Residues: CASSFGGEAFF.

CDR3 residues: CASSLWASISYEQYF. In nucleotides, the CDR3 is TGCGCCAGCAGCTTGTGGGCCAGTATCTCCTACGAGCAGTACTTC. The rearrangement links TRBV5-1 to TRBJ2-7, with D hard to call. The ends were cut back, 1 base at V and 0 bases at J, with 11 bases in the middle. Germline values: CDR1 SGHRS, CDR2 YFSETQ. The CDR3 spans 15 residues. Combining the CDR3 with reference TRBV5-1 and TRBJ2-7 gives the whole variable domain KAGVTQTPRYLIKTRGQQVTLSCSPISGHRSVSWYQQTPGQGLQFLFEYFSETQRNKGNFPGRFSGRQFSNSRSEMNVSTLELGDSALYLCASSLWASISYEQYFGPGTRLTVT.

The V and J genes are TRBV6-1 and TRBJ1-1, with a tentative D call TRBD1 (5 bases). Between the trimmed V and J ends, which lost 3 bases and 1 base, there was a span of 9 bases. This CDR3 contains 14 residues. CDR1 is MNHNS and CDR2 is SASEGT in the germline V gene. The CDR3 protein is CASSEGTGNTEAFF. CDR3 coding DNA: TGTGCCAGCAGTGAGGGAACAGGGAACACTGAAGCTTTCTTT.

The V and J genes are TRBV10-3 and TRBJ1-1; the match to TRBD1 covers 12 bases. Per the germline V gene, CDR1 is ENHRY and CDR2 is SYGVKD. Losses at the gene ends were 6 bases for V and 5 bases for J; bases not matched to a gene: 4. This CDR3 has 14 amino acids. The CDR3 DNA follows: TGTGCCATCAGGGGACAGGGGGCGTGGACTGAAGCTTTCTTT. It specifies CAIRGQGAWTEAFF.

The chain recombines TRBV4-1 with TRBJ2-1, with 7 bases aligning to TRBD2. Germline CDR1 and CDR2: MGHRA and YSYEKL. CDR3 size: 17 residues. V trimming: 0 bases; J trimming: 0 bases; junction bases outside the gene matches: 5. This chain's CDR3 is CASSQEVGGSSYNEQFF. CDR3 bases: TGCGCCAGCAGCCAAGAGGTCGGGGGGAGCTCCTACAATGAGCAGTTCTTC.

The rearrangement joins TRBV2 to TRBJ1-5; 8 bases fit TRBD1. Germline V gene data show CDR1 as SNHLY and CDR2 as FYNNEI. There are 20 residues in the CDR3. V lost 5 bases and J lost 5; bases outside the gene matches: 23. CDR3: CASSLRNLLGLVQGDQPQHF. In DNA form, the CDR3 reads TGTGCCAGCAGTCTACGAAACCTGTTGGGTTTGGTACAGGGGGATCAGCCCCAGCATTTT.

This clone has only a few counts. CDR3 sequence reads: CASSLTPLESDEQYF. The CDR3 DNA reads TGCGCCAGCAGCCTCACACCTCTGGAGTCGGACGAGCAGTACTTC. The gene calls are TRBV4-3 and TRBJ2-7; D is unclear. This CDR3 spans 15 amino acids. Germline assignment: CDR1 LGHNA and CDR2 YSLEER. V lost 4 bases to trimming and J lost 5 bases, with 18 bases between them.

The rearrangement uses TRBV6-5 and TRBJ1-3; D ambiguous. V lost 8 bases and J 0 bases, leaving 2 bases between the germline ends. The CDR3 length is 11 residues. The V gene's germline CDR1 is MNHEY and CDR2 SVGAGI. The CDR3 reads CASASGNTIYF. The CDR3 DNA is TGTGCCAGCGCCTCTGGAAACACCATATATTTT.

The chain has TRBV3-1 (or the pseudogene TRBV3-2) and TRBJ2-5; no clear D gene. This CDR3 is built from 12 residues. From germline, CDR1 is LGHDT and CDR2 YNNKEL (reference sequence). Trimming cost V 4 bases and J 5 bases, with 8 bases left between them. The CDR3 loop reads CASSRAIETQYF. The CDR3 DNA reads TGTGCCAGCAGCCGCGCCATTGAGACCCAGTACTTC.

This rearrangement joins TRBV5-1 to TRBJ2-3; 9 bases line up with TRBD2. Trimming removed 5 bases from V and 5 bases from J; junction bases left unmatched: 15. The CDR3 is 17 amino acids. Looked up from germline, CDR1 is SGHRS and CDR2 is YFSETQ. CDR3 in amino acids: CASSYTLASGAKDTQYF. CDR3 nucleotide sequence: TGCGCCAGCAGTTACACCCTGGCTAGCGGGGCAAAAGATACGCAGTATTTT. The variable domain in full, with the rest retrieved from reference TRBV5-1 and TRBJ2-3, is KAGVTQTPRYLIKTRGQQVTLSCSPISGHRSVSWYQQTPGQGLQFLFEYFSETQRNKGNFPGRFSGRQFSNSRSEMNVSTLELGDSALYLCASSYTLASGAKDTQYFGPGTRLTVL.

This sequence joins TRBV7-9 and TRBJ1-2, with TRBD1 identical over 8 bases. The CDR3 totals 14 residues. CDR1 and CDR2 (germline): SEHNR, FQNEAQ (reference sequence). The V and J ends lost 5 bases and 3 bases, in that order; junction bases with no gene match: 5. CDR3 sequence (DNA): TGTGCCAGCAGCCACTCGGGACAGGACTATGGCTACACCTTC. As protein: CASSHSGQDYGYTF.

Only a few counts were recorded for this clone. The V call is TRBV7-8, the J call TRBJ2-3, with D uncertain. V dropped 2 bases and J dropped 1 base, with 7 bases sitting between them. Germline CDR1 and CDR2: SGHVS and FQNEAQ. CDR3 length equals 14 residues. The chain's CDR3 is CASSLYGRTDTQYF. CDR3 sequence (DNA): TGTGCCAGCAGCTTATATGGCCGCACAGATACGCAGTATTTT.

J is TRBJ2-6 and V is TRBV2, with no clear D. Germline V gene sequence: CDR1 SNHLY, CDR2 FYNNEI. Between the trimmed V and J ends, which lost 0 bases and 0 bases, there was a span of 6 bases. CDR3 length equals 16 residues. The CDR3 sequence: CASSEARSSGANVLTF. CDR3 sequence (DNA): TGTGCCAGCAGTGAAGCACGAAGCTCTGGGGCCAACGTCCTGACTTTC.

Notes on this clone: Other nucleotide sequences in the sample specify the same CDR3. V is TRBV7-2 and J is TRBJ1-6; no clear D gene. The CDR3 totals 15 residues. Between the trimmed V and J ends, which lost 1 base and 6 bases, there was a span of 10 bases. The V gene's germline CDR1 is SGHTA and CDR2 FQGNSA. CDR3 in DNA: TGTGCCAGCAGCTTAGGGGGTTTTCTTAATTCACCCCTCCACTTT. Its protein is CASSLGGFLNSPLHF.

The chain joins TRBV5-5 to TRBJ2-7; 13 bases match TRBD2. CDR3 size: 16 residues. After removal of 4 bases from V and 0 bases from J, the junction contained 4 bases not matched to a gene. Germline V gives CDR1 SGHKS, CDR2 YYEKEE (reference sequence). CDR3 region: CASSPGLAGDSYEQYF. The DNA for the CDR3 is TGTGCCAGCAGCCCAGGACTAGCGGGGGACTCCTACGAGCAGTACTTC.

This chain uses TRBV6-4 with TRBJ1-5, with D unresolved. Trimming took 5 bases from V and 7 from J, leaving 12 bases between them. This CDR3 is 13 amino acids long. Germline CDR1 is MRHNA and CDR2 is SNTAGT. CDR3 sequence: CASSIRGGQPQHF. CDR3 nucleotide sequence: TGTGCCAGCAGTATACGGGGAGGACAGCCCCAGCATTTT.

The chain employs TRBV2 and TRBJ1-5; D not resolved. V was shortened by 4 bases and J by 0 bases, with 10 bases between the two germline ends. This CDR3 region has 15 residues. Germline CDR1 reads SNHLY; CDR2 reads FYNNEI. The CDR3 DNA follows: TGTGCCAGCAGTGCGTGGGATTATAGCAATCAGCCCCAGCATTTT. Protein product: CASSAWDYSNQPQHF.

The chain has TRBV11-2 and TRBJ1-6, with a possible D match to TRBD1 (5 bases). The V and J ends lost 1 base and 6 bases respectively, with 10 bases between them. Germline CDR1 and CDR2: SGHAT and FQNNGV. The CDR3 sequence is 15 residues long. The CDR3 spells CASSLARRVNSPLHF. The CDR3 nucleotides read TGTGCCAGCAGCTTAGCGCGCAGGGTTAATTCACCCCTCCACTTT.

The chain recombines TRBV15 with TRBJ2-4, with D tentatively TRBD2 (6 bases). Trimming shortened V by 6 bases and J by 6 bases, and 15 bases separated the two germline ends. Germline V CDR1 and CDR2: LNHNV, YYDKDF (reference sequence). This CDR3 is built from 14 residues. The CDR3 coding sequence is TGTGCCACCAGTCCGGGGGACTCCAGAAACATTCAGTACTTC. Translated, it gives CATSPGDSRNIQYF.

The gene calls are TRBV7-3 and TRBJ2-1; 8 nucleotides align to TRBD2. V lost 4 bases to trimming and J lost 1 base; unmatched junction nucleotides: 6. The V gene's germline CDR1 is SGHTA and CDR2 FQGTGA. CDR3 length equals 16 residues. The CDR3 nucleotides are TGTGCCAGCAGCTACGTGATAGCGGGATCCTACAATGAGCAGTTCTTC. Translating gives CASSYVIAGSYNEQFF.

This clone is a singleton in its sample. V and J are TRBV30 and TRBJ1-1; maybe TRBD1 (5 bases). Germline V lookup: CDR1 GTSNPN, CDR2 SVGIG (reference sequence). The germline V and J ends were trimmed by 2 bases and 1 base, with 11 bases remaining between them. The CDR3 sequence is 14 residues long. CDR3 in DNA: TGTGCCTGGAGTCCTCCGGGACCGAACACTGAAGCTTTCTTT. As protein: CAWSPPGPNTEAFF.

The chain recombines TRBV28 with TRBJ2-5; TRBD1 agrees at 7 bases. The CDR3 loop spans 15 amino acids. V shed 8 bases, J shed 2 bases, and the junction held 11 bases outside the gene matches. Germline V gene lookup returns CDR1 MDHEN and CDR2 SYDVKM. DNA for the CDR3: TGTGCCAGCCTTCAACCCGGCAGGGGGCAAGAGACCCAGTACTTC. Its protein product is CASLQPGRGQETQYF.

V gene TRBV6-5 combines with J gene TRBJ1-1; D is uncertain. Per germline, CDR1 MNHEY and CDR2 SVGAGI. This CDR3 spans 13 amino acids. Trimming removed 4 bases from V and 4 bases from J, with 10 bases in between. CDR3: CASSLEVGTEAFF. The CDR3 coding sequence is TGTGCCAGCAGTTTAGAGGTGGGCACTGAAGCTTTCTTT.

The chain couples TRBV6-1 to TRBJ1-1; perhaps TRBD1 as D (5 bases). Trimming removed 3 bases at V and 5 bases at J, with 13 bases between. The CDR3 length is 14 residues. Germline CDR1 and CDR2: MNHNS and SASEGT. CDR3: CASSEFRGATEAFF. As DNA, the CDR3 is TGTGCCAGCAGTGAGTTCCGCGGGGCTACTGAAGCTTTCTTT.

In DNA form, the CDR3 reads TGTGCCAGCAGCTTAGGAGGGAGTGCCTACGAGCAGTACTTC. Protein: CASSLGGSAYEQYF. J is TRBJ2-7 and V is TRBV11-2; a possible D gene is TRBD2 (5 bases). Germline CDR1 is SGHAT and CDR2 is FQNNGV. V was clipped by 1 base and J by 2 bases, with 9 bases between them. The CDR3 is 14 residues long.

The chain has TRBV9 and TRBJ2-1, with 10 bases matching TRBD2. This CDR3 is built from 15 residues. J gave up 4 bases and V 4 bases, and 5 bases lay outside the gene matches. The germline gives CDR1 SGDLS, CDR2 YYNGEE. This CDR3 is CASSLAGGLYNEQFF. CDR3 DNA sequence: TGTGCCAGCAGCTTAGCGGGGGGTTTATACAATGAGCAGTTCTTC.

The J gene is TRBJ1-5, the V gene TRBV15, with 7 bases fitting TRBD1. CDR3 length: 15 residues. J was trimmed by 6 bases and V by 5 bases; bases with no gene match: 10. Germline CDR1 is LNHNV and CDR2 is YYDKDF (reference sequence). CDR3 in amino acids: CATSYRQGGRQPQHF. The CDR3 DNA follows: TGTGCCACCAGCTATAGACAGGGCGGGCGTCAGCCCCAGCATTTT.